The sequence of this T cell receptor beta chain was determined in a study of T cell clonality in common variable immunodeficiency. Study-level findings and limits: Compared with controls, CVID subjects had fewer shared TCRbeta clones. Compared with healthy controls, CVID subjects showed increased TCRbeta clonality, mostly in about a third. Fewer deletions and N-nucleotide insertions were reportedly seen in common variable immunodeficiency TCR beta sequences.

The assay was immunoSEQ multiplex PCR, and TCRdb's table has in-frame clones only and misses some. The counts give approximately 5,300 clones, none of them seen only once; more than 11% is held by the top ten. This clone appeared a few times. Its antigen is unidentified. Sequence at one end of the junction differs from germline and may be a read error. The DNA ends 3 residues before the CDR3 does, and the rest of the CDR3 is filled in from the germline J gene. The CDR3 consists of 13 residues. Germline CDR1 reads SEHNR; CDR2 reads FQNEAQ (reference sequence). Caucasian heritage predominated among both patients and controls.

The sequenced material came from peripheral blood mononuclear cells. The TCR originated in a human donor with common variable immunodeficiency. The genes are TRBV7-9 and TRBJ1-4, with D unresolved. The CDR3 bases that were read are TGTTCCAGCAGCCGAAGTGAAGGGGAAAAA. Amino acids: CSSSRSEGEK. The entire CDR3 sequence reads CSSSRSEGEKLFF.